This T cell receptor beta chain was obtained from a study of OX40 agonist ivuxolimab in advanced cancers. CDR1 and CDR2 (germline): SGHTA, FQGTGA. The CDR3 covers 15 residues. The V segment lost 4 bases and the J segment 4 bases; nucleotides outside the gene matches: 5. Clones were sequenced by immunoSEQ multiplex PCR, and TCRdb holds only the in-frame ones, with some missing. The sample gives 45,000 to 70,000 clones, about 90% of which show up once; about 7% is in the top ten. This receptor was identified in an adult with an advanced solid tumor such as melanoma, head and neck, liver or kidney cancer. The chain carries TRBV7-3 and TRBJ2-3; 10 nucleotides line up with TRBD1. Sample: CD4+ or CD8+ T cells sorted from blood, taken in a trial of the OX40 agonist ivuxolimab. CDR3 in amino acids: CASSSGGQGSDTQYF. CDR3 nucleotides: TGTGCCAGCAGCTCCGGGGGACAGGGGTCAGATACGCAGTATTTT. Filled out from reference TRBV7-3 and TRBJ2-3, the complete variable domain reads GAGVSQTPSNKVTEKGKYVELRCDPISGHTALYWYRQSLGQGPEFLIYFQGTGAADDSGLPNDRFFAVRPEGSVSTLKIQRTERGDSAVYLCASSSGGQGSDTQYFGPGTRLTVL.